This T cell receptor (beta chain) was profiled in a study of blood T cell repertoires in COVID-19. On the study more broadly: The United States, Italy and Spain supplied acute and convalescent COVID-19 samples. The cDNA or gDNA used as material had been derived from T cells, B-cell-depleted T cells, or PBMCs.

The protocol was immunoSEQ multiplex PCR, while the TCRdb copy is restricted to in-frame clones and leaves out a portion. The sample has 450,000 to 500,000 clones, 70% to 90% seen once. This CDR3 contains 15 residues. Germline V lookup: CDR1 SGHTA, CDR2 FQGTGA. The trim removed 2 bases at V and 10 bases at J, leaving 3 bases unmatched. This sequence joins TRBV7-3 and TRBJ1-6; 12 bases align to TRBD1. This TCR derives from a human donor in a cohort sampled during active COVID-19. The specimen was peripheral blood. CDR3 residues: CASSLLGQGASPLHF. The CDR3 bases are TGTGCCAGCAGCTTATTGGGACAGGGGGCCTCACCCCTCCACTTT.